These 25 T cell receptor beta chains were sequenced from one sample in a study of blood T cell repertoires in COVID-19. TCRdb's copy holds only in-frame clones and misses some; the assay was immunoSEQ multiplex PCR. The data contain 180,000 or so clones, around 86% of them seen just once; the ten biggest clones take up roughly 8.2%. The sample consisted of peripheral blood. These receptors came from a man between 60 and 75 years old with acute or convalescent COVID-19.

As concerns this clone: The junction shows a germline mismatch at one end, possibly a read error. This chain uses TRBV7-8 with TRBJ2-7; TRBD2 matches 8 bases. The V gene's germline CDR1 is SGHVS and CDR2 FQNEAQ. This CDR3 is 12 amino acids long. CDR3 nucleotides: TGCCCGGGGAGCGGGGGTACCTACGAGCAGTACTTC. Amino acids: CPGSGGTYEQYF.

This clone was detected only once. The chain employs TRBV19 and TRBJ1-2; D gene unclear. Trimming shortened V by 6 bases and J by 2 bases, and 13 bases separated the two germline ends. Per the germline V gene, CDR1 is LNHDA and CDR2 is SQIVND (reference sequence). The CDR3 spans 14 residues. The CDR3 sequence is CASSLLAQNYGYTF. The CDR3 DNA follows: TGTGCCAGTAGCCTTTTGGCCCAGAACTATGGCTACACCTTC. The variable domain in full, with the rest retrieved from reference TRBV19 and TRBJ1-2, is DGGITQSPKYLFRKEGQNVTLSCEQNLNHDAMYWYRQDPGQGLRLIYYSQIVNDFQKGDIAEGYSVSREKKESFPLTVTSAQKNPTAFYLCASSLLAQNYGYTFGSGTRLTVV.

This rearrangement joins TRBV28 to TRBJ1-2, with unresolved D. The CDR3 has 14 amino acids. Trimming pared 4 bases from V and 4 bases from J, leaving 13 bases between. Germline CDR1 reads MDHEN; CDR2 reads SYDVKM. CDR3 sequence (DNA): TGTGCCAGCAGTTCTGGCGGAGGACCCTATGGCTACACCTTC. This translates into CASSSGGGPYGYTF.

The chain employs TRBV19 and TRBJ1-2, with TRBD1 matching 9 bases. V lost 8 bases to trimming and J lost 8 bases; unmatched junction nucleotides: 12. The CDR3 spans 14 residues. CDR1 is LNHDA and CDR2 is SQIVND in the germline V gene (reference sequence). CDR3 protein: CASSGTGSFSGYTF. Written as DNA, the CDR3 is TGTGCCAGTTCCGGGACAGGGAGTTTCTCGGGCTACACCTTC.

The CDR3 sequence: CLMDLQGSTEAFF. The DNA for the CDR3 is TGTCTCATGGACCTGCAGGGGAGCACTGAAGCTTTCTTT. The V and J genes are TRBV30 and TRBJ1-1; D perhaps matches TRBD1 (6 bases). The germline V gene encodes CDR1 GTSNPN and CDR2 SVGIG (reference sequence). This CDR3 is built from 13 residues.

This sequence joins TRBV30 and TRBJ1-5, with D possibly being TRBD1 (6 bases). Trimming took 4 bases from V and 2 from J, leaving 15 bases between them. This CDR3 has 15 residues. CDR1 is GTSNPN and CDR2 is SVGIG in the germline V gene (reference sequence). The CDR3, as DNA: TGTGCCTGGAACGGGGGGACACGCGGCAATCAGCCCCAGCATTTT. This gives the protein CAWNGGTRGNQPQHF. The full variable domain, in which reference TRBV30 and TRBJ1-5 provide the parts outside the CDR3, is SQTIHQWPATLVQPVGSPLSLECTVEGTSNPNLYWYRQAAGRGLQLLFYSVGIGQISSEVPQNLSASRPQDRQFILSSKKLLLSDSGFYLCAWNGGTRGNQPQHFGDGTRLSIL.

The J gene is TRBJ1-6, the V gene TRBV5-1; 7 nucleotides line up with TRBD1. The CDR3 runs to 14 residues. The germline V gene encodes CDR1 SGHRS and CDR2 YFSETQ. Losses at the gene ends were 0 bases for V and 9 bases for J; bases not matched to a gene: 3. In DNA form, the CDR3 reads TGCGCCAGCAGCTTGGAGGGACAGATTTCACCCCTCCACTTT. It specifies CASSLEGQISPLHF.

V and J are TRBV7-2 and TRBJ1-2, with TRBD1 matching over 9 bases. This CDR3 contains 15 residues. Trimming at V came to 5 bases and at J to 4 bases, leaving 8 bases not matched to a gene. In germline, CDR1 is SGHTA, CDR2 FQGNSA. This CDR3 is CASSLPGTGTYGYTF. The CDR3 DNA is TGTGCCAGCAGCCTTCCCGGGACAGGGACCTATGGCTACACCTTC.

This rearrangement joins TRBV28 to TRBJ2-3; 7 bases line up with TRBD2. Germline V lookup: CDR1 MDHEN, CDR2 SYDVKM. The CDR3 contains 15 residues. V shed 3 bases, J shed 0 bases, and the junction held 3 bases outside the gene matches. CDR3 amino acids: CASSFEAGSTDTQYF. The CDR3 nucleotides read TGTGCCAGCAGTTTTGAAGCGGGGAGCACAGATACGCAGTATTTT.

This CDR3 is CATSRDGRGYEQYF. The CDR3 region has the DNA TGTGCCACCAGCAGAGATGGGAGGGGCTACGAGCAGTACTTC. The rearrangement links TRBV15 to TRBJ2-7, with 7 bases identical to TRBD2. The trim removed 0 bases at V and 3 bases at J, leaving 2 bases unmatched. The germline V gene encodes CDR1 LNHNV and CDR2 YYDKDF (reference sequence). CDR3 length: 14 amino acids.

This clone was picked up one time. The chain links TRBV28 to TRBJ1-1, with D maybe TRBD1 (6 bases). Germline lookup yields CDR1 MDHEN and CDR2 SYDVKM. Trimming took 5 bases from V and 1 from J, leaving 11 bases between them. The CDR3 totals 14 residues. The CDR3 loop is CASSLQGQNTEAFF. CDR3 in DNA: TGTGCCAGCAGTCTACAGGGTCAGAACACTGAAGCTTTCTTT.

A remark on this clone: The same CDR3 can be traced to other DNA sequences in this sample. The chain employs TRBV2 and TRBJ2-7; 7 bases are shared with TRBD2. This CDR3 contains 13 residues. V shed 5 bases, J shed 1 base, and the junction held 2 bases outside the gene matches. CDR1 is SNHLY and CDR2 is FYNNEI in the germline V gene. In nucleotides, the CDR3 is TGTGCCAGCAGTCGGGGGGTTTCCTACGAGCAGTACTTC. Its protein product is CASSRGVSYEQYF.

V and J are TRBV11-2 and TRBJ2-3, with 13 nucleotides matching TRBD2. V trimming: 1 base; J trimming: 4 bases; junction bases outside the gene matches: 5. Germline lookup yields CDR1 SGHAT and CDR2 FQNNGV. This CDR3 region has 17 residues. The CDR3 protein is CASSLGTSGRRADTQYF. The CDR3 DNA reads as TGTGCCAGCAGCTTAGGGACTAGCGGGAGAAGGGCAGATACGCAGTATTTT.

This sequence joins TRBV19 and TRBJ1-5; no clear D gene. Germline V gene lookup returns CDR1 LNHDA and CDR2 SQIVND (reference sequence). V lost 4 bases and J 7 bases, leaving 11 bases between the germline ends. This CDR3 contains 13 residues. CDR3 nucleotide sequence: TGTGCCAGTAGTAGAAGCCCGGAGCAGCCCCAGCATTTT. Translating gives CASSRSPEQPQHF.

The chain employs TRBV28 and TRBJ2-7; 7 nucleotides line up with TRBD1. The V segment lost 3 bases and the J segment 2 bases; nucleotides outside the gene matches: 4. This CDR3 spans 14 amino acids. Germline V gene lookup returns CDR1 MDHEN and CDR2 SYDVKM. The CDR3 bases are TGTGCCAGCAGTTTCCCGGGACAGCCCTACGAGCAGTACTTC. It yields the protein CASSFPGQPYEQYF.

This sequence joins TRBV28 and TRBJ1-1; tentatively, D is TRBD1 (6 bases). Trimming pared 5 bases from V and 6 bases from J, leaving 16 bases between. CDR3 length equals 14 residues. CDR1 is MDHEN, CDR2 SYDVKM, per germline. The CDR3: CASSVGQGRAEAFF. The DNA of the CDR3 is TGTGCCAGCAGTGTGGGCCAGGGGAGGGCTGAAGCTTTCTTT.

This chain joins TRBV24-1 and TRBJ2-3; possibly TRBD1 for D (6 bases). Germline V lookup: CDR1 KGHDR, CDR2 SFDVKD. The CDR3 covers 17 residues. V lost 4 bases, J lost 2 bases, and 18 bases lay in between. The CDR3 region is CATSDPSQGKNTDTQYF. The CDR3 bases are TGTGCCACCAGTGACCCTTCACAGGGAAAGAACACAGATACGCAGTATTTT.

CDR3 in DNA: TGCAGCGTTGATGGACACTCGAGGACTGAAGCTTTCTTT. Translating gives CSVDGHSRTEAFF. The rearrangement uses TRBV29-1 and TRBJ1-1, with a possible D match to TRBD1 (5 bases). Trimming removed 3 bases from V and 5 bases from J, with 13 bases in between. The germline V gene encodes CDR1 SQVTM and CDR2 ANQGSEA. This CDR3 comprises 13 residues.

This clone was seen only a few times. This chain connects TRBV19 to TRBJ1-5; TRBD1 agrees at 7 bases. Germline V gene sequence: CDR1 LNHDA, CDR2 SQIVND (reference sequence). The V gene end was trimmed by 6 bases and the J gene end by 3 bases; junction bases not matched to a gene: 8. This CDR3 has 15 residues. The DNA for the CDR3 is TGTGCCAGTAGATTGCCAGGGGGTGACAATCAGCCCCAGCATTTT. Its protein product is CASRLPGGDNQPQHF.

The rearrangement uses TRBV30 and TRBJ1-5; tentatively, D is TRBD1 (5 bases). The germline V and J ends were trimmed by 2 bases and 2 bases, with 13 bases remaining between them. Germline values: CDR1 GTSNPN, CDR2 SVGIG (reference sequence). The CDR3 extends over 15 amino acids. The CDR3 here is CAWSYGAWGNQPQHF. The CDR3 nucleotides read TGTGCCTGGAGTTATGGGGCTTGGGGCAATCAGCCCCAGCATTTT.

The V call is TRBV27, the J call TRBJ1-1, with 10 bases fitting TRBD1. The CDR3 length is 17 residues. Germline V gene sequence: CDR1 MNHEY, CDR2 SMNVEV (reference sequence). Trimming at V came to 4 bases and at J to 3 bases, leaving 11 bases not matched to a gene. In DNA, the CDR3 is TGTGCCAGCAGTTCATCCGGGACAGGGGATTGGGACACTGAAGCTTTCTTT. It translates to CASSSSGTGDWDTEAFF.

This chain uses TRBV24-1 with TRBJ1-1; D may be TRBD1 (6 bases). The germline V gene encodes CDR1 KGHDR and CDR2 SFDVKD. V lost 10 bases, J lost 5 bases, and 10 bases lay in between. This CDR3 spans 11 amino acids. CDR3 residues: CATRGNTEAFF. CDR3 in DNA: TGTGCCACGAGGGGGAATACTGAAGCTTTCTTT.

This chain joins TRBV19 and TRBJ2-5, with a tentative D call TRBD1 (5 bases). CDR1 is LNHDA and CDR2 is SQIVND in the germline V gene (reference sequence). With 5 bases removed from V and 1 base from J, the gap between germline ends came to 17 bases. This CDR3 has 16 amino acids. The CDR3 loop is CASSSRQLRFQETQYF. The DNA for the CDR3 is TGTGCCAGTAGTTCTCGACAGCTCCGATTCCAAGAGACCCAGTACTTC.

This clone has more than one count but fewer than ten. V and J are TRBV21-1 and TRBJ2-7; TRBD1 is the table's D call and was not checked against the DNA. TRBV21-1 has pseudogene status. The CDR3 runs 13 residues. CDR3 nucleotides: TGTGCCAGCAGCAGGGACAGGGTCTACGAGCAGTACTTC. Translation gives CASSRDRVYEQYF.

The CDR3 sequence is CASSLMPSGGPSSYNEQFF. For the CDR3, the DNA is TGCGCCAGCAGCTTGATGCCTAGCGGAGGCCCTAGCTCCTACAATGAGCAGTTCTTC. The gene calls are TRBV5-1 and TRBJ2-1, with 7 bases lining up with TRBD2. CDR3 size: 19 residues. Germline-derived CDR1 and CDR2 are SGHRS and YFSETQ. The V and J ends lost 1 base and 0 bases, in that order; junction bases with no gene match: 13.